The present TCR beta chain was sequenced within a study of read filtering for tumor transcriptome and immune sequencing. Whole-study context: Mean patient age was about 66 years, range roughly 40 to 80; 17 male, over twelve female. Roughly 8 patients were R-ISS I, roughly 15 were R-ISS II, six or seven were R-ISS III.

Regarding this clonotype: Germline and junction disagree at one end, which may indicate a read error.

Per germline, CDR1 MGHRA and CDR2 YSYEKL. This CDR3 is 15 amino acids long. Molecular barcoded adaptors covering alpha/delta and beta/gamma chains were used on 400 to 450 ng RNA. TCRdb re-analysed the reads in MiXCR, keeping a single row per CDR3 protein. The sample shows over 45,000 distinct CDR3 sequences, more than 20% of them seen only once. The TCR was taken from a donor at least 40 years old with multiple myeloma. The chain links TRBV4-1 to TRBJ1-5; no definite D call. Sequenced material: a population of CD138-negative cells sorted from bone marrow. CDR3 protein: CASSHLGLSSQPQHF. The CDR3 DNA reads TGCGCCAGCAGCCATCTCGGACTTAGCAGTCAGCCCCAGCATTTT.